These 29 T cell receptor beta chains originate from one sample sequenced in a study of CD8+CD57+ T cells in acquired aplastic anemia. Using genomic DNA as the template, TCR beta VDJ and CDR3 profiling was carried out. One entry per CDR3 protein results from TCRdb running MiXCR on the reads. The sample contains about 180,000 distinct CDR3 sequences, 46% of which appear only once. Sequenced material: sorted CD4+, CD8+, or CD8+CD57+ T cells (not recorded which) from PBMCs. Receptors originate from a human donor in good health.

The CDR3 DNA follows: TGTGCCAGCAGTCAGACAGCAGATACGCAGTATTTT. As protein: CASSQTADTQYF. The genes are TRBV2 and TRBJ2-3, with D possibly being TRBD1 (5 bases). In germline, CDR1 is SNHLY, CDR2 FYNNEI. V lost 5 bases, J lost 4 bases, and 7 bases lay in between. This CDR3 is 12 amino acids long.

The chain is built from TRBV19 and TRBJ2-7, with a tentative D call TRBD2 (6 bases). The CDR3 runs 14 residues. Germline V lookup: CDR1 LNHDA, CDR2 SQIVND (reference sequence). Trimming took 3 bases from V and 4 from J, leaving 13 bases between them. The CDR3 sequence: CASSIAVRGYEQYF. The CDR3 coding sequence is TGTGCCAGTAGTATTGCAGTCCGGGGGTACGAGCAGTACTTC.

This clonotype has just a few counts. The J gene is TRBJ2-7, the V gene TRBV29-1, with D tentatively TRBD1 (5 bases). Deletions cut 7 bases from V and 3 bases from J, with 16 bases between. CDR3 length: 13 amino acids. In germline, CDR1 is SQVTM, CDR2 ANQGSEA. CDR3: CSGRVGQNYEQYF. CDR3 nucleotides: TGCAGCGGAAGAGTCGGACAAAACTACGAGCAGTACTTC.

V gene TRBV5-5 combines with J gene TRBJ2-5; TRBD2 matches 8 bases. J gave up 5 bases and V 2 bases, and 2 bases lay outside the gene matches. Germline V gives CDR1 SGHKS, CDR2 YYEKEE (reference sequence). The CDR3 spans 13 residues. The CDR3 DNA follows: TGTGCCAGCAGCTTCATAGCGGGGGAGACCCAGTACTTC. This sequence encodes CASSFIAGETQYF.

The gene calls are TRBV18 and TRBJ2-2; 8 bases are shared with TRBD1. Trimming cost V 3 bases and J 4 bases; bases outside gene matches: 4. The CDR3 is 15 residues long. Germline assignment: CDR1 KGHSH and CDR2 LQKENI. The CDR3 DNA follows: TGTGCCAGCTCACCCGGACAGGGTACCACCGGGGAGCTGTTTTTT. Translating it yields CASSPGQGTTGELFF.

This clonotype has ten or more counts. A read error may account for a junction end that differs from germline. The rearrangement links TRBV29-1 to TRBJ2-6; the D call may be TRBD1 or TRBD2 (5 bases each). From germline, CDR1 is SQVTM and CDR2 ANQGSEA. The CDR3 contains 17 residues. The CDR3 DNA follows: TGCGGCGTTGATGAGGGTCAGGGTCTCTCTGGGGCCAACGTCCTGACTTTC. It yields the protein CGVDEGQGLSGANVLTF.

This chain links TRBV10-2 with TRBJ1-2; 7 positions match TRBD1. This CDR3 is 16 amino acids long. Germline CDR1 is WSHSY and CDR2 is SAAADI. V lost 0 bases, J lost 0 bases, and 4 bases stayed unmatched. The CDR3 reads CASSESGRGANYGYTF. CDR3 nucleotide sequence: TGCGCCAGCAGTGAGTCGGGCAGGGGGGCTAACTATGGCTACACCTTC.

V gene TRBV3-1 combines with J gene TRBJ2-7, with 7 nucleotides matching TRBD2. V lost 1 base, J lost 0 bases, and 12 bases stayed unmatched. This CDR3 comprises 18 residues. Germline V lookup: CDR1 LGHDT, CDR2 YNNKEL (reference sequence). CDR3 in amino acids: CASSQGLALRASSYEQYF. Here the CDR3 DNA reads TGTGCCAGCAGCCAAGGACTAGCCCTACGGGCTAGCTCCTACGAGCAGTACTTC.

This clonotype appeared many times. This chain joins TRBV16 and TRBJ2-5, with D perhaps matching TRBD2 (5 bases). The CDR3 has 13 amino acids. V was pared by 6 bases and J by 2 bases, with 10 bases between. CDR1 KGHSY and CDR2 FQNENV come from the germline V gene. This CDR3 reads CASSRTVQETQYF. For the CDR3, the DNA is TGTGCCAGCAGTCGGACTGTTCAAGAGACCCAGTACTTC.

For the CDR3, the DNA is TGCGCCAGCAGCTTGCTACAGGGGGCTAATGAGCAGTTCTTC. The encoded protein is CASSLLQGANEQFF. V usage is TRBV5-1 and J usage is TRBJ2-1, with TRBD1 identical over 9 bases. Germline CDR1 reads SGHRS; CDR2 reads YFSETQ. CDR3 length: 14 amino acids. The junction had 3 bases not matched to a gene; V was cut back by 1 base and J by 7 bases.

The chain joins TRBV5-4 to TRBJ2-4, with TRBD1 as a possible D gene (6 bases). The CDR3 covers 19 residues. Germline V gives CDR1 SGHNT, CDR2 YYREEE (reference sequence). V was pared by 1 base and J by 0 bases, with 20 bases between. This chain's CDR3 is CASSLFTGLETIAKNIQYF. CDR3 nucleotide sequence: TGTGCCAGCAGCTTGTTTACAGGGCTGGAAACAATAGCCAAAAACATTCAGTACTTC.

J is TRBJ2-7 and V is TRBV11-2; TRBD1 matches 10 bases. This CDR3 spans 14 amino acids. Trimming cost V 4 bases and J 5 bases; bases outside gene matches: 5. Germline V lookup: CDR1 SGHAT, CDR2 FQNNGV. The CDR3 DNA reads TGTGCCAGCAGCTCGGGACAGGGGAGGAACGAGCAGTACTTC. Encoded protein: CASSSGQGRNEQYF.

CDR3 nucleotide sequence: TGCGCCAGCAGCCAAGCTCCAGACTCCTACGAGCAGTACTTC. It codes for CASSQAPDSYEQYF. This chain connects TRBV4-3 to TRBJ2-7; D unclear. CDR1 is LGHNA, CDR2 YSLEER, per germline. Trimming removed 1 base from V and 0 bases from J, with 7 bases in between. CDR3 length: 14 residues.

The V gene is TRBV15, the J gene TRBJ2-3, with TRBD2 as a possible D gene (6 bases). V was shortened by 1 base and J by 0 bases, with 8 bases between the two germline ends. CDR3 length: 15 amino acids. CDR1 is LNHNV and CDR2 is YYDKDF in the germline V gene (reference sequence). CDR3 protein: CATSRGEASTDTQYF. CDR3 nucleotide sequence: TGTGCCACCAGCAGAGGGGAGGCTAGCACAGATACGCAGTATTTT.

The table lists this clonotype with a few counts. The chain recombines TRBV30 with TRBJ2-5; TRBD1 agrees at 9 bases. Germline V lookup: CDR1 GTSNPN, CDR2 SVGIG (reference sequence). The CDR3 runs to 15 residues. With 2 bases clipped from V and 4 bases from J, the junction kept 8 bases outside the gene matches. In DNA form, the CDR3 reads TGTGCCTGGAGTTCGGGGACAGGGTTTGGAGAGACCCAGTACTTC. Translated: CAWSSGTGFGETQYF.

V gene TRBV7-8 combines with J gene TRBJ2-5; D is possibly TRBD2 (5 bases). The CDR3 totals 18 residues. CDR1 and CDR2 from the germline V gene are SGHVS and FQNEAQ. Trimming took 5 bases from V and 4 from J, leaving 26 bases between them. The CDR3, as DNA: TGTGCCAGCAGCCAGATGTGGAGGACGGAGAGTGAGGGAGAGACCCAGTACTTC. Translation gives CASSQMWRTESEGETQYF.

This clonotype was recorded many times. The chain combines TRBV20-1 with TRBJ2-7; 9 nucleotides line up with TRBD2. Per germline, CDR1 DFQATT and CDR2 SNEGSKA (reference sequence). This CDR3 is built from 15 residues. V was pared by 6 bases and J by 0 bases, with 9 bases of the junction left unmatched. CDR3 region: CSAVHPSGVSYEQYF. The CDR3 DNA is TGCAGTGCAGTACACCCTAGCGGGGTCTCCTACGAGCAGTACTTC.

This clonotype has a handful of counts. DNA for the CDR3: TGTGCCACCAGTGATTTTGTCGGTGCAAATGGTTTCGAGACCCAGTACTTC. Its protein is CATSDFVGANGFETQYF. V gene TRBV24-1 combines with J gene TRBJ2-5; D is ambiguous. The germline V and J ends were trimmed by 1 base and 5 bases, with 19 bases remaining between them. Germline V gene lookup returns CDR1 KGHDR and CDR2 SFDVKD. This CDR3 region has 17 residues.

This clonotype appeared many times. V is TRBV5-1 and J is TRBJ2-1; D uncertain. The CDR3 is 14 residues long. Trimming cost V 0 bases and J 6 bases, with 10 bases left between them. The germline V gene encodes CDR1 SGHRS and CDR2 YFSETQ. The CDR3 region is CASSLALDPNEQFF. Written as DNA, the CDR3 is TGCGCCAGCAGCTTGGCCTTAGATCCCAATGAGCAGTTCTTC. Full variable domain (remainder filled in from reference TRBV5-1 and TRBJ2-1): KAGVTQTPRYLIKTRGQQVTLSCSPISGHRSVSWYQQTPGQGLQFLFEYFSETQRNKGNFPGRFSGRQFSNSRSEMNVSTLELGDSALYLCASSLALDPNEQFFGPGTRLTVL.

In this sample, this clonotype turned up a few times. V gene TRBV10-2 combines with J gene TRBJ2-5; the D is unclear. Trimming shortened V by 4 bases and J by 7 bases, and 16 bases separated the two germline ends. Germline-derived CDR1 and CDR2 are WSHSY and SAAADI. CDR3 size: 14 residues. The CDR3 coding sequence is TGCGCCAGCAGTGTTGAGCCCCCGCCCGGGACCCAGTACTTC. It specifies CASSVEPPPGTQYF.

About this clonotype: One end of the junction does not line up with germline, which may come from a read error. This rearrangement joins TRBV3-1 to TRBJ1-5; D is uncertain. CDR1 and CDR2 (germline): LGHDT, YNNKEL (reference sequence). This CDR3 contains 15 residues. The CDR3 DNA reads as TGTGCCAGCAGCCAAGGGAGGGTAGCCAATCAGCCTCAGCATTTT. Translated, it gives CASSQGRVANQPQHF.

This clonotype was counted once. V is TRBV7-2 and J is TRBJ1-1, with D uncertain. Trimming pared 4 bases from V and 5 bases from J, leaving 5 bases between. This CDR3 contains 11 residues. Germline CDR1 reads SGHTA; CDR2 reads FQGNSA. CDR3 DNA: TGTGCCAGCAGCTCATGGACTGAAGCTTTCTTT. Translated: CASSSWTEAFF.

The sample holds many counts of this clonotype. As DNA, the CDR3 is TGTGCCAGCAGCCCCGGACAGGGCCACACAGATACGCAGTATTTT. Translation gives CASSPGQGHTDTQYF. V usage is TRBV7-3 and J usage is TRBJ2-3; 8 nucleotides match TRBD1. The CDR3 consists of 15 residues. J was trimmed by 2 bases and V by 5 bases; bases with no gene match: 6. Germline CDR1 is SGHTA and CDR2 is FQGTGA.

The rearrangement uses TRBV19 and TRBJ1-5; D is ambiguous. V lost 2 bases and J lost 8, with 7 bases in between. CDR1 and CDR2 (germline): LNHDA, SQIVND (reference sequence). The CDR3 sequence is 12 residues long. This CDR3 is CASSIPGEPQHF. CDR3 DNA: TGTGCCAGTAGTATACCTGGGGAGCCCCAGCATTTT.

Details on this clonotype: A much bigger clone sits one base away, suggesting this may be a read error. V and J are TRBV7-3 and TRBJ2-7; 10 bases agree with TRBD1. CDR1 and CDR2 from the germline V gene are SGHTA and FQGTGA. J lost 9 bases, V lost 4 bases, and 6 bases had no gene match. The CDR3 spans 13 residues. In nucleotides, the CDR3 is TGTGCCAGCAGCTCCGGGACAGGGGACGGGCAGTACTTC. Translated, it gives CASSSGTGDGQYF. The variable domain in full, with the rest retrieved from reference TRBV7-3 and TRBJ2-7, is GAGVSQTPSNKVTEKGKYVELRCDPISGHTALYWYRQSLGQGPEFLIYFQGTGAADDSGLPNDRFFAVRPEGSVSTLKIQRTERGDSAVYLCASSSGTGDGQYFGPGTRLTVT.

A remark on this clonotype: This may be a read error, as it is one base from a much larger clone. The chain carries TRBV5-1 and TRBJ2-7, with D perhaps matching TRBD2 (5 bases). CDR1 SGHRS and CDR2 YFSETQ come from the germline V gene. CDR3 size: 12 residues. The DNA of the CDR3 is TGCGCCAGCGGCTTGAGCGGTGGCGGGCAGTACTTC. Translation gives CASGLSGGGQYF.

The CDR3 is CAPWPELFF. The CDR3 bases are TGTGCCCCTTGGCCGGAGCTGTTTTTT. The J gene is TRBJ2-2, the V gene TRBV10-3; D not certain. The V end lost 11 bases, the J end lost 10 bases, and 8 bases lay between the germline ends. Germline V CDR1 and CDR2: ENHRY, SYGVKD. This CDR3 is 9 amino acids long.

This clonotype was detected ten times or more. This sequence joins TRBV7-8 and TRBJ1-1; D unclear. Germline V gives CDR1 SGHVS, CDR2 FQNEAQ. This CDR3 is built from 13 residues. Trimming removed 3 bases from V and 6 bases from J, with 11 bases in between. The CDR3: CASSFFEGAEAFF. CDR3 coding DNA: TGTGCCAGCAGCTTTTTTGAGGGCGCTGAAGCTTTCTTT.

Concerning this clonotype: The limits of the CDR3 on the DNA are not certain, so only TCRdb's listed CDR3 is given. V and J are TRBV2 and TRBJ2-2; the table calls TRBD2, which could not be checked here. Inclusive of both ends, the CDR3 amounts to 15 amino acids. Germline CDR1 SNHLY, CDR2 FYNNEI. The CDR3 loop reads CASRGTFVLVGELFF.